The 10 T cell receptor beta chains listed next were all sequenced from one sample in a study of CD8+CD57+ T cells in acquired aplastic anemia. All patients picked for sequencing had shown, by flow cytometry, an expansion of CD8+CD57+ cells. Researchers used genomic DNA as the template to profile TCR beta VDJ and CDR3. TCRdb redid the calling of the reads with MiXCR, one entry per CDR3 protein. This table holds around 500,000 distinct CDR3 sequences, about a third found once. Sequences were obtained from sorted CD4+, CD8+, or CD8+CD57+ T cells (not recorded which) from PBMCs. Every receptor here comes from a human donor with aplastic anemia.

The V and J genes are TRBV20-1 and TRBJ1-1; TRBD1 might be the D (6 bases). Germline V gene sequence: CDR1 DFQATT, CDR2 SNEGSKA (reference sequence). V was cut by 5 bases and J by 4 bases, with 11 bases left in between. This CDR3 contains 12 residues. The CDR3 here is CSARGPFTEAFF. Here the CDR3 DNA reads TGCAGTGCTCGGGGGCCTTTCACTGAAGCTTTCTTT.

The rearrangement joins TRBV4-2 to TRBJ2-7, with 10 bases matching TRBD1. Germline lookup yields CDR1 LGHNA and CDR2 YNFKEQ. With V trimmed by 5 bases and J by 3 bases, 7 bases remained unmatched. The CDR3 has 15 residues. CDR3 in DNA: TGTGCCAGCAGCGAAGCCGGGACAGGGGTCTACGAGCAGTACTTC. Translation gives CASSEAGTGVYEQYF.

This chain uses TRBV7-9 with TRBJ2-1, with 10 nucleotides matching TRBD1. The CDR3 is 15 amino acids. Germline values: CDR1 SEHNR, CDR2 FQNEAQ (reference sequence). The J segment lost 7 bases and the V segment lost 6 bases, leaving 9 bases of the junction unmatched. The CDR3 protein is CASSTWDRGKNEQFF. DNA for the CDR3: TGTGCCAGCAGTACCTGGGACAGGGGAAAGAATGAGCAGTTCTTC.

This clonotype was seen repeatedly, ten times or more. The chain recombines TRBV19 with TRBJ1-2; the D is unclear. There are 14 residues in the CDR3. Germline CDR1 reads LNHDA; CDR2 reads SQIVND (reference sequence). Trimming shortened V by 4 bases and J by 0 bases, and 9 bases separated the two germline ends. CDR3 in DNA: TGTGCCAGTAGTAGCCCGGGTTCTAACTATGGCTACACCTTC. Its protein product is CASSSPGSNYGYTF.

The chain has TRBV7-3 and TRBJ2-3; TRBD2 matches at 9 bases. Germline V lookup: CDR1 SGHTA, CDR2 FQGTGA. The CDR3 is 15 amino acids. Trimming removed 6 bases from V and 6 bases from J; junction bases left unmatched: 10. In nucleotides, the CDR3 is TGTGCCAGCAGGAACCGAGCGGGAGGCCCGGATACGCAGTATTTT. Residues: CASRNRAGGPDTQYF.

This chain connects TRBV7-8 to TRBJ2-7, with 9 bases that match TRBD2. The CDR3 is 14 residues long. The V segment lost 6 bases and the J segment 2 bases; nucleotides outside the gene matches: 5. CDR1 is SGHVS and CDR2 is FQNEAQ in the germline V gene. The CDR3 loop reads CASRVAGDTYEQYF. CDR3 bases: TGTGCCAGCAGGGTAGCGGGAGACACCTACGAGCAGTACTTC.

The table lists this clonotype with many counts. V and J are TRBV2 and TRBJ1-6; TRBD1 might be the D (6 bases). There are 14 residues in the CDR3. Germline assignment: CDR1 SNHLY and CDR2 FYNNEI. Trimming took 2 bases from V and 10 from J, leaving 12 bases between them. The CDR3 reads CASSERGFYSPLHF. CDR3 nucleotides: TGTGCCAGCAGTGAAAGGGGGTTTTACTCACCCCTCCACTTT.

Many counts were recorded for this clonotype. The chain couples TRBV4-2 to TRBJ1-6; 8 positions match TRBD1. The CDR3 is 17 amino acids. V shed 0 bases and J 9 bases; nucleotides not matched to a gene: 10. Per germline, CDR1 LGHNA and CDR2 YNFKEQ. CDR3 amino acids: CASSQEQGEGKSSPLHF. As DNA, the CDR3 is TGTGCCAGCAGCCAAGAACAGGGGGAGGGTAAGAGTTCACCCCTCCACTTT.

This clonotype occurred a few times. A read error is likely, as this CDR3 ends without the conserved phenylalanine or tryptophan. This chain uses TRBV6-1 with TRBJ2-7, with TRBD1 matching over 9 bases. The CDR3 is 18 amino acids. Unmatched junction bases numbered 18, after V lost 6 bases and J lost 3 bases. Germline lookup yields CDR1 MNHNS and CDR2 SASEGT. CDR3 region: CASSLRLPGQGIGYEQYL. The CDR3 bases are TGTGCCAGCAGCTTACGATTACCGGGACAGGGAATCGGCTACGAGCAGTACCTC.

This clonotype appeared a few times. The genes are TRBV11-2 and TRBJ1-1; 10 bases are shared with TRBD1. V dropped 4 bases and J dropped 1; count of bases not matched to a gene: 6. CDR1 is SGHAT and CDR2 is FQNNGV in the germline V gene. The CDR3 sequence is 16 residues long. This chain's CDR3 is CASSSRQGAKNTEAFF. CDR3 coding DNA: TGTGCCAGCAGCTCACGACAGGGGGCGAAGAACACTGAAGCTTTCTTT.